This is a list of T cell receptor beta chains from one sample in a study of T cell repertoires in cytomegalovirus infection. These receptors have no known antigen. From the reads, TCRdb called clonotypes with MiXCR, one entry per CDR3 protein. The table records hundreds of thousands of distinct CDR3 sequences, about 31% of them present only once. Here the sequenced sample was cultured CD8+ T cells from PBMCs, taken from culture after CMV antigen stimulation. These TCRs come from a human donor in good health (CMV status not recorded). Some clones in this sample may be carry-over from other donors' samples. Both conserved end residues are part of each CDR3. The order of the fields is clone size, D gene, CDR3 length, V gene, J gene, CDR3 DNA, CDR3 protein. The D gene is left open where the match is weak. Clone size is given for some rows only: seen once, a few or many times, or a class if the clone is expanded.

once,-,16,TRBV27,TRBJ1-1,TGTGCCAGCAGTTTTTGGGCAGGAGCCTCGTTCACTGAAGCTTTCTTT,CASSFWAGASFTEAFF
once,TRBD2,15,TRBV4-1,TRBJ2-1,TGCGCCAGCAGCCATGTCCTAGCGGTGGAACCTGAGCAGTTCTTC,CASSHVLAVEPEQFF
-,TRBD2,18,TRBV4-1,TRBJ2-2,TGCGCCAGCAGCCAAGATGCCGCGGGGGGCCTTAACACCGGGGAGCTGTTTTTT,CASSQDAAGGLNTGELFF
-,-,15,TRBV6-6,TRBJ2-2,TGTGCCAGCAGTTACATAGGGGCGAACACCGGGGAGCTGTTTTTT,CASSYIGANTGELFF
few,-,13,TRBV11-2,TRBJ2-7,TGTGCCAGCAGCTTTCAGGAAAAATACGAGCAGTACTTC,CASSFQEKYEQYF
many,-,16,TRBV6-5,TRBJ2-1,TGTGCCAGCAGTTACCCAGGGGTAGCCCCCGGCAATGAGCAGTTCTTC,CASSYPGVAPGNEQFF
-,-,15,TRBV19,TRBJ2-7,TGTGCCAGTAGTCCTTTTAGTTCCCACCTCTACGAGCAGTACTTC,CASSPFSSHLYEQYF
-,TRBD1,15,TRBV7-6,TRBJ1-1,TGTGCCAGCACTTCCGGGACAGGTCCGAACACTGAAGCTTTCTTT,CASTSGTGPNTEAFF
many,-,14,TRBV12-3/TRBV12-4,TRBJ2-2,TGTGCCAGCAGTTTAGTAGCGAGTACCGGGGAGCTGTTTTTT,CASSLVASTGELFF
-,TRBD1,13,TRBV7-9,TRBJ1-4,TGTGCCACTTCGGGACAGGGGTATGAAAAACTGTTTTTT,CATSGQGYEKLFF
-,-,14,TRBV6-2/TRBV6-3,TRBJ1-1,TGTGCCAGCAAACCCCCAGGACGGCACACTGAAGCTTTCTTT,CASKPPGRHTEAFF
many,-,15,TRBV7-8,TRBJ2-1,TGTGCCAGCACCCCGAGGGGGGCTTTAGGCAATGAGCAGTTCTTC,CASTPRGALGNEQFF
few,-,13,TRBV6-2/TRBV6-3,TRBJ1-1,TGTGCCAGCAGTTACCCCCAGGGGTCTGAAGCTTTCTTT,CASSYPQGSEAFF
-,-,15,TRBV7-9,TRBJ2-1,TGTGCCAGCAGCTTAGTTTGGGGGGGGCGAGATGAGCAGTTCTTC,CASSLVWGGRDEQFF
-,TRBD2,14,TRBV12-3/TRBV12-4,TRBJ2-3,TGTGCCAGCAGACGGACTAGCGTTCCAGATACGCAGTATTTT,CASRRTSVPDTQYF
-,-,14,TRBV19,TRBJ1-1,TGTGCCAGTAGGGACTTGCGGGGGGACACTGAAGCTTTCTTT,CASRDLRGDTEAFF
-,TRBD1,17,TRBV15,TRBJ1-6,TGTGCCACGAAACAGGGGGCAGTTACCCCCTATAATTCACCCCTCCACTTT,CATKQGAVTPYNSPLHF
many,TRBD1,15,TRBV7-8,TRBJ1-5,TGTGCCAGCAGTCCCCGGACAGGGGTGCGGCAGCCCCAGCATTTT,CASSPRTGVRQPQHF
few,TRBD1,15,TRBV7-9,TRBJ2-1,TGTGCCAGCAGCTTGGGACAGGGTCCGGAGAATGAGCAGTTCTTC,CASSLGQGPENEQFF
-,-,13,TRBV6-6,TRBJ1-6,TGTGCCAGCAGACCCACTGACAGGCCATCCCTCCACTTT,CASRPTDRPSLHF
-,-,15,TRBV7-9,TRBJ1-3,TGTGCCAGCAGCTCCGCGGGGATGACGGGATACACCATATATTTT,CASSSAGMTGYTIYF
few,-,14,TRBV7-9,TRBJ1-1,TGTGCCAGCAGACCTTTTGACAAGAACACTGAAGCTTTCTTT,CASRPFDKNTEAFF
-,-,14,TRBV7-6,TRBJ1-5,TGTGCCAGCAGCGCCGACAGTAGCAATCAGCCCCAGCATTTT,CASSADSSNQPQHF
-,TRBD1,19,TRBV9,TRBJ2-1,TGTGCCAGCAGCGCCCTCGGGACAGGGTTAATTGGAGCGACCAATGAGCAGTTCTTC,CASSALGTGLIGATNEQFF
few,-,14,TRBV4-1,TRBJ2-1,TGCGCCAGCAGCCCGGGACAAATGTACAATGAGCAGTTCTTC,CASSPGQMYNEQFF
-,TRBD1,17,TRBV6-1,TRBJ1-5,TGTGCCAGCAGTGAACGATACCGGGACAGGGGTGATCAGCCCCAGCATTTT,CASSERYRDRGDQPQHF
-,-,16,TRBV2,TRBJ2-5,TGTGCCAGCAGTGAATCCGGGACTGACAGTAGGGAGACCCAGTACTTC,CASSESGTDSRETQYF
few,-,17,TRBV19,TRBJ2-5,TGTGCCAGTAGCCTGGGAGGAGGTTCCCTGTTTGGAGAGACCCAGTACTTC,CASSLGGGSLFGETQYF